A selection of T cell receptor beta chains follows, all from one sample in a study of response to subunit inactivated influenza vaccine. From the RT-PCR reads, TCRdb called clonotypes with MiXCR, one entry per CDR3 protein. This table has under 500,000 distinct CDR3 sequences, roughly 9.8% appearing once. Source: PBMCs from blood, taken 45 days after vaccination. Receptors were obtained from a middle-aged man who received an inactivated influenza vaccine. CDR3s include the opening cysteine and the closing phenylalanine or tryptophan.

v_gene,j_gene,CDR3aa
TRBV7-9,TRBJ2-2,CAIRQGAAGELFF
TRBV5-5,TRBJ2-3,CASSSRERADTQYF
TRBV20-1,TRBJ2-7,CSAEAGTTYEQYF
TRBV20-1,TRBJ2-2,CSAISTTNTGELFF
TRBV6-2/TRBV6-3,TRBJ2-2,CASSNQKIPGHQANTGELFF
TRBV20-1,TRBJ1-5,CSAHLQGYSNQPQHF
TRBV7-7,TRBJ1-1,CASSLDRGAEAFF
TRBV7-9,TRBJ1-2,CASSPWTGADYGYTF
TRBV7-2,TRBJ2-7,CASSSGGAKYYEQYF
TRBV7-6,TRBJ2-1,CASSFRHGSNEQFF
TRBV6-2/TRBV6-3,TRBJ1-1,CASSLFWVGNTEAFF
TRBV20-1,TRBJ1-2,CSAAKTGWGYTF
TRBV6-1,TRBJ1-1,CASTARGSGGSEAFF
TRBV6-1,TRBJ2-7,CASSEWGYEQYF
TRBV6-5,TRBJ1-5,CASSHNMGDQPQHF
TRBV5-5,TRBJ2-3,CASSQLAGEDTQYF
TRBV12-3/TRBV12-4,TRBJ2-5,CASSLGVPGTQYF
TRBV7-9,TRBJ2-5,CASTNTRQETQYF
TRBV7-8,TRBJ2-3,CASSLKFAAADTQYF
TRBV9,TRBJ2-1,CASSVEPLSNEQFF
TRBV10-3,TRBJ2-1,CAISGGLGEQFF
TRBV29-1,TRBJ2-5,CSVGGQETQYF
TRBV13,TRBJ2-3,CASSLVAGGSLHTQYF
TRBV16,TRBJ1-2,CASSHTEGQGFNGYTF
TRBV7-2,TRBJ1-1,CASSLNDISEAFF
TRBV7-6,TRBJ2-3,CASSSTGVRTYTDTQYF
TRBV6-5,TRBJ1-2,CASSYLGKDGYTF